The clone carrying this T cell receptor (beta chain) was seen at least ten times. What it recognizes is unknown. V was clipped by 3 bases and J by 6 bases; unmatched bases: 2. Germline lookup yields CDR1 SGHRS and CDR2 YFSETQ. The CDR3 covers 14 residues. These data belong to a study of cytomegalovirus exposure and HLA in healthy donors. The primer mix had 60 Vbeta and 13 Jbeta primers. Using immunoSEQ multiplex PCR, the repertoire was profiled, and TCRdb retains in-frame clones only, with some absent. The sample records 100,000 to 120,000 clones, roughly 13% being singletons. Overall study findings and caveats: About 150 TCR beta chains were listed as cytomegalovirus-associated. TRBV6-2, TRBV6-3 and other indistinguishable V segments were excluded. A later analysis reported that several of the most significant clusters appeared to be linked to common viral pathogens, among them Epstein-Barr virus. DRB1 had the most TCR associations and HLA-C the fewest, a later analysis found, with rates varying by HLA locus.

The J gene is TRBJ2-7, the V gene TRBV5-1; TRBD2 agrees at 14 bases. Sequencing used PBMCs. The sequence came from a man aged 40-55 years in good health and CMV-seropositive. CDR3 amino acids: CASSWTSGRTEQYF. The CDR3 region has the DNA TGCGCCAGCAGCTGGACTAGCGGGAGGACCGAGCAGTACTTC.